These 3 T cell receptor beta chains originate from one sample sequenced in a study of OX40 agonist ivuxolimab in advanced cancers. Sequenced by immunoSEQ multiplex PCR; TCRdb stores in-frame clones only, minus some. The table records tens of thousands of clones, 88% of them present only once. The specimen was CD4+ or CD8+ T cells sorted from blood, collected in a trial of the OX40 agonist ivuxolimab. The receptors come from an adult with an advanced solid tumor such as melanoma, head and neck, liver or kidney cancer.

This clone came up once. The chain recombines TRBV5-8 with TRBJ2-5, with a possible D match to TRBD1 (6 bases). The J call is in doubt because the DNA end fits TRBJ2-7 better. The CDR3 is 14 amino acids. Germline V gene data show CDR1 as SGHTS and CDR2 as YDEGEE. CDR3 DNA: TGTGCCTCAACAGGGAGCCCCGACTACTACGAGCAGTACTTC. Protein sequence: CASTGSPDYYEQYF.

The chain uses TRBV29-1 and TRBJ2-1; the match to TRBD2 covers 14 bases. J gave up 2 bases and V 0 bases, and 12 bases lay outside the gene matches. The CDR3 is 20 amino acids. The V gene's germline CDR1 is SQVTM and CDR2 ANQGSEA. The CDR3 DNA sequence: TGCAGCGTTGAAGATCGTAGACTAGCGGGAGGGCCGGTAACCTACAATGAGCAGTTCTTC. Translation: CSVEDRRLAGGPVTYNEQFF.

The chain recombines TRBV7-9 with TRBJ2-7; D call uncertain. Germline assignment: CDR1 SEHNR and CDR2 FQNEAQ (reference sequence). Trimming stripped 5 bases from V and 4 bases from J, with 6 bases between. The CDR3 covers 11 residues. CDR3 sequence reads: CASSLEYEQYF. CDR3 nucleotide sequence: TGTGCCAGCAGCCTGGAGTACGAGCAGTACTTC.